The 25 T cell receptor beta chains given below trace back to one sample, sequenced in a study of cytomegalovirus exposure and HLA in healthy donors. The table came from immunoSEQ multiplex PCR; TCRdb's copy has only in-frame clones and leaves some out. The sample lists 90,000 to 150,000 clones, more than 75% occurring once. Source material: PBMCs. These receptors all stem from a man aged 18 to 30 in good health and CMV-seronegative.

This clone was seen more than once but under ten times. J is TRBJ2-6 and V is TRBV14, with TRBD1 matching over 7 bases. The J segment lost 3 bases and the V segment lost 4 bases, leaving 3 bases of the junction unmatched. The germline V gene encodes CDR1 SGHDN and CDR2 FVKESK. This CDR3 has 15 residues. DNA of the CDR3: TGTGCCAGCAGCCTTCGGACAGGTGGGGCCAACGTCCTGACTTTC. Translation: CASSLRTGGANVLTF. The full variable domain, its missing parts supplied by reference TRBV14 and TRBJ2-6, is EAGVTQFPSHSVIEKGQTVTLRCDPISGHDNLYWYRRVMGKEIKFLLHFVKESKQDESGMPNNRFLAERTGGTYSTLKVQPAELEDSGVYFCASSLRTGGANVLTFGAGSRLTVL.

This chain uses TRBV25-1 with TRBJ1-2, with D possibly TRBD1 on 6 matching bases. V was shortened by 1 base and J by 3 bases, with 12 bases between the two germline ends. The germline CDR1 and CDR2 sequences are MGHDK and SYGVNS. The CDR3 contains 15 residues. CDR3 sequence (DNA): TGTGCCAGCAGTGAATTGGGAGGGGGGGACTATGGCTACACCTTC. Amino acid sequence: CASSELGGGDYGYTF.

J is TRBJ1-1 and V is TRBV10-1; D is ambiguous. V was clipped by 3 bases and J by 10 bases, with 9 bases between them. The CDR3 covers 11 residues. Per the germline V gene, CDR1 is WNHNN and CDR2 is SYGVQD (reference sequence). The CDR3, as DNA: TGCGCCAGCAGTGATACCCGCGGAGCTTTCTTT. Its protein product is CASSDTRGAFF.

The gene calls are TRBV6-6 and TRBJ2-3; TRBD2 matches at 13 bases. CDR1 MNHNY and CDR2 SVGAGI come from the germline V gene (reference sequence). This CDR3 is 16 amino acids long. V dropped 6 bases and J dropped 7; count of bases not matched to a gene: 10. The CDR3 here is CASSDRTSGSLNTQYF. CDR3 DNA: TGTGCCAGCAGCGACAGGACTAGCGGGAGTCTAAATACGCAGTATTTT.

The chain employs TRBV5-1 and TRBJ2-2, with D unresolved. The CDR3 totals 12 residues. V shed 5 bases and J shed 7 bases, with 9 bases lying between them. From germline, CDR1 is SGHRS and CDR2 YFSETQ. The chain's CDR3 is CASSPYGGELFF. The CDR3 nucleotides are TGCGCCAGCAGTCCCTACGGCGGGGAGCTGTTTTTT.

The rearrangement links TRBV5-1 to TRBJ2-2, with 11 bases aligning to TRBD2. The CDR3 sequence is 16 residues long. From germline, CDR1 is SGHRS and CDR2 YFSETQ. V dropped 4 bases and J dropped 3; count of bases not matched to a gene: 5. CDR3 protein: CASSQIAGGDTGELFF. The CDR3 nucleotides are TGCGCCAGCAGCCAAATAGCGGGAGGGGACACCGGGGAGCTGTTTTTT.

The V and J genes are TRBV6-4 and TRBJ1-1; tentatively, D is TRBD1 (5 bases). The CDR3 runs to 14 residues. Germline CDR1 MRHNA, CDR2 SNTAGT. V was cut by 3 bases and J by 1 base, with 9 bases left in between. The CDR3 bases are TGTGCCAGCAGTGAGACAGAGAAGAACACTGAAGCTTTCTTT. Protein: CASSETEKNTEAFF.

The CDR3 coding sequence is TGTGCCAGCAGTCAACACCAGTACAGGATGGATGGCACAGATACGCAGTATTTT. Its translation: CASSQHQYRMDGTDTQYF. The gene calls are TRBV7-2 and TRBJ2-3; a weak D match, TRBD1 (5 bases). Trimming took off 6 bases at V and 1 base at J, with 23 bases between the two ends. The CDR3 sequence is 18 residues long. Germline V gene sequence: CDR1 SGHTA, CDR2 FQGNSA.

The CDR3 here is CASSPQLAGDFYEQYF. CDR3 nucleotide sequence: TGTGCCAGTAGTCCTCAACTAGCGGGAGACTTCTACGAGCAGTACTTC. V usage is TRBV19 and J usage is TRBJ2-7; TRBD2 matches 11 bases. CDR1 and CDR2 from the germline V gene are LNHDA and SQIVND (reference sequence). Trimming removed 5 bases from V and 3 bases from J; junction bases left unmatched: 9. The CDR3 sequence is 16 residues long.

The gene calls are TRBV5-1 and TRBJ2-6; TRBD1 might be the D (5 bases). In germline, CDR1 is SGHRS, CDR2 YFSETQ. There are 15 residues in the CDR3. Trimming took off 2 bases at V and 4 bases at J, with 10 bases between the two ends. CDR3 residues: CASSLRGEGANVLTF. DNA for the CDR3: TGCGCCAGCAGCTTAAGGGGCGAAGGGGCCAACGTCCTGACTTTC.

The chain has TRBV6-5 and TRBJ1-5; D gene ambiguous. Per the germline V gene, CDR1 is MNHEY and CDR2 is SVGAGI. CDR3 length equals 13 residues. V lost 5 bases, J lost 4 bases, and 9 bases lay in between. CDR3 amino acids: CASSVGENQPQHF. In nucleotides, the CDR3 is TGTGCCAGCAGTGTCGGGGAGAATCAGCCCCAGCATTTT.

The rearrangement links TRBV19 to TRBJ2-7; the match to TRBD1 covers 9 bases. Germline lookup yields CDR1 LNHDA and CDR2 SQIVND (reference sequence). J gave up 4 bases and V 6 bases, and 13 bases lay outside the gene matches. The CDR3 covers 16 residues. The CDR3 sequence is CASRRNPGQGNYEQYF. In DNA, the CDR3 is TGTGCCAGTAGGAGGAATCCGGGACAGGGAAATTACGAGCAGTACTTC.

The chain combines TRBV5-6 with TRBJ2-7, with TRBD1 identical over 10 bases. With V trimmed by 4 bases and J by 3 bases, 10 bases remained unmatched. This CDR3 comprises 16 residues. CDR1 and CDR2 (germline): SGHDT, YYEEEE. The DNA of the CDR3 is TGTGCCAGCAGCCCGTTACCGGGACAGGGGAGCTACGAGCAGTACTTC. Protein sequence: CASSPLPGQGSYEQYF.

This clone was seen a single time. The rearrangement joins TRBV30 to TRBJ2-7, with 7 bases fitting TRBD1. Germline CDR1 reads GTSNPN; CDR2 reads SVGIG (reference sequence). CDR3 length equals 13 residues. V shed 0 bases and J 5 bases; nucleotides not matched to a gene: 4. The CDR3 sequence: CAWSVYRGDEQYF. For the CDR3, the DNA is TGTGCCTGGAGTGTATACAGGGGCGACGAGCAGTACTTC.

This chain joins TRBV30 and TRBJ2-1, with 8 bases matching TRBD1. This CDR3 comprises 14 residues. With 4 bases clipped from V and 7 bases from J, the junction kept 9 bases outside the gene matches. CDR1 is GTSNPN and CDR2 is SVGIG in the germline V gene (reference sequence). The CDR3 here is CAWTGTRTGNEQFF. In nucleotides, the CDR3 is TGTGCCTGGACCGGAACAAGGACAGGGAATGAGCAGTTCTTC.

The chain links TRBV21-1 to TRBJ1-1; the table gives TRBD1 as D, unverified against the DNA. TRBV21-1 is designated a pseudogene. The length of the CDR3 is 16 residues. CDR3 coding DNA: TGTGCCAGCCGGGACAGGGGGCTCCCCATGAACACTGAAGCTTTCTTT. This translates into CASRDRGLPMNTEAFF.

The chain carries TRBV5-5 and TRBJ2-7; a weak D match, TRBD2 (6 bases). Germline CDR1 and CDR2: SGHKS and YYEKEE (reference sequence). The CDR3 totals 15 residues. Trimming removed 0 bases from V and 3 bases from J, with 13 bases in between. CDR3 nucleotide sequence: TGTGCCAGCAGCTTGGAGCCAGGCGGGGTCTACGAGCAGTACTTC. Translation gives CASSLEPGGVYEQYF.

The chain carries TRBV6-5 and TRBJ1-2; TRBD1 might be the D (6 bases). The CDR3 loop spans 11 amino acids. V dropped 8 bases and J dropped 8 bases, with 12 bases sitting between them. The germline V gene has CDR1 MNHEY and CDR2 SVGAGI. The CDR3 DNA sequence: TGTGCCAGCGGCCGGACAGTCGGCTACACCTTC. It codes for CASGRTVGYTF.

This clone was seen just once. The chain links TRBV4-2 to TRBJ2-1; 7 bases map to TRBD2. The CDR3 consists of 16 residues. Germline CDR1 and CDR2: LGHNA and YNFKEQ. V shed 0 bases, J shed 2 bases, and the junction held 4 bases outside the gene matches. CDR3 DNA sequence: TGTGCCAGCAGCCAAGAGGGGGGGAGACCCTACAATGAGCAGTTCTTC. It encodes CASSQEGGRPYNEQFF.

V usage is TRBV10-2 and J usage is TRBJ2-7; weak D call: TRBD2 (6 bases). Germline lookup yields CDR1 WSHSY and CDR2 SAAADI. Trimming stripped 4 bases from V and 6 bases from J, with 13 bases between. The CDR3 extends over 13 amino acids. This CDR3 is CASSGGGAPEQYF. The CDR3 region has the DNA TGCGCCAGCAGTGGTGGAGGGGCCCCCGAGCAGTACTTC.

This sequence joins TRBV6-1 and TRBJ1-1, with TRBD1 matching over 7 bases. With 0 bases clipped from V and 5 bases from J, the junction kept 6 bases outside the gene matches. CDR3 length: 15 residues. Germline V gene sequence: CDR1 MNHNS, CDR2 SASEGT. The CDR3 coding sequence is TGTGCCAGCAGTGAAGCCGTGACAGGGTGGACTGAAGCTTTCTTT. Its translation is CASSEAVTGWTEAFF.

Here the CDR3 reads CASSLGELRRNEQFF. CDR3 coding DNA: TGCGCCAGCAGCTTGGGAGAACTCAGGCGCAATGAGCAGTTCTTC. This sequence joins TRBV5-1 and TRBJ2-1; D is undetermined. Trimming shortened V by 0 bases and J by 6 bases, and 13 bases separated the two germline ends. CDR1 is SGHRS and CDR2 is YFSETQ in the germline V gene. This CDR3 is 15 amino acids long.

The chain links TRBV19 to TRBJ1-3; no definite D call. This CDR3 has 15 amino acids. Deletions cut 5 bases from V and 0 bases from J, with 11 bases between. Germline-derived CDR1 and CDR2 are LNHDA and SQIVND (reference sequence). The CDR3 reads CASSFSASSGNTIYF. The CDR3 DNA reads TGTGCCAGTAGTTTTAGTGCGAGCTCTGGAAACACCATATATTTT.

The chain recombines TRBV4-2 with TRBJ2-1; tentatively, D is TRBD2 (5 bases). V was clipped by 3 bases and J by 4 bases, with 16 bases between them. CDR1 LGHNA and CDR2 YNFKEQ come from the germline V gene. The CDR3 is made up of 16 amino acids. CDR3 in DNA: TGTGCCAGCAGCCAGTTGGGCGAGCGGCGTTACAATGAGCAGTTCTTC. Amino acid sequence: CASSQLGERRYNEQFF.

V usage is TRBV27 and J usage is TRBJ2-7, with 9 bases identical to TRBD1. The CDR3 covers 12 residues. V dropped 6 bases and J dropped 5; count of bases not matched to a gene: 2. CDR1 and CDR2 (germline): MNHEY, SMNVEV (reference sequence). The CDR3: CASSTGGNEQYF. The DNA of the CDR3 is TGTGCCAGCAGCACAGGGGGCAACGAGCAGTACTTC.